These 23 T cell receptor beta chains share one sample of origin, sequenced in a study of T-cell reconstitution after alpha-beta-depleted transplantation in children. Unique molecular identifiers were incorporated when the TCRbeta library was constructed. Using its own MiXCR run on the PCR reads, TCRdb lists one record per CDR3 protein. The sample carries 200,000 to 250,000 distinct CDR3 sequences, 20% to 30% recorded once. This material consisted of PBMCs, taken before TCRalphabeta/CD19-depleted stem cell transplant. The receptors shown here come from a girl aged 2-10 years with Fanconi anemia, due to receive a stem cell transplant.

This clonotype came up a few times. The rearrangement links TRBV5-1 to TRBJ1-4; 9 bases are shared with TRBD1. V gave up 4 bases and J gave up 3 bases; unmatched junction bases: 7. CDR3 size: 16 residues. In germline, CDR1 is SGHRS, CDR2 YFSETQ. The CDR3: CASSPGTGQSNEKLFF. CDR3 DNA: TGCGCCAGCAGCCCCGGGACAGGGCAATCTAATGAAAAACTGTTTTTT.

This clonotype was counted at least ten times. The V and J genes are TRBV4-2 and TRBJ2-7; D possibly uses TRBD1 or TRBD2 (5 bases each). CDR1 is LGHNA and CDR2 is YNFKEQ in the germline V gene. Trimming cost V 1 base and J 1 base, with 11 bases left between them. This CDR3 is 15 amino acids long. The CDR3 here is CASSQGETESYEQYF. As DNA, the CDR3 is TGTGCCAGCAGCCAAGGGGAGACAGAATCCTACGAGCAGTACTTC.

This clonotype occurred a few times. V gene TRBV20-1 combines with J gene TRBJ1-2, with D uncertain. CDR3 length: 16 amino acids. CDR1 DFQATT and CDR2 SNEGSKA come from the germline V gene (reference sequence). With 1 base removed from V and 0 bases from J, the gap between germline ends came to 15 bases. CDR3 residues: CSARGDVGVANYGYTF. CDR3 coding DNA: TGCAGTGCTAGAGGCGACGTCGGTGTAGCTAACTATGGCTACACCTTC.

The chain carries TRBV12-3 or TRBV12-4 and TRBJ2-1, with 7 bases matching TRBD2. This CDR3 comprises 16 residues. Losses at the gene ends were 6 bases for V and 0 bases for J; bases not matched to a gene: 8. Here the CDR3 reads CASRLSGNPSYNEQFF. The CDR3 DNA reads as TGTGCCAGCAGGTTAAGCGGGAACCCCTCCTACAATGAGCAGTTCTTC.

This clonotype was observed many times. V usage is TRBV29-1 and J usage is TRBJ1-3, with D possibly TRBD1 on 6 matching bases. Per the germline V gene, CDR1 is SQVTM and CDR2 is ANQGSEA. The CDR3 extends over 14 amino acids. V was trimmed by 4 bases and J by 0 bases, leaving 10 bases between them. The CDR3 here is CSVGGGLSGNTIYF. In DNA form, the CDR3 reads TGCAGCGTTGGAGGGGGACTCTCTGGAAACACCATATATTTT.

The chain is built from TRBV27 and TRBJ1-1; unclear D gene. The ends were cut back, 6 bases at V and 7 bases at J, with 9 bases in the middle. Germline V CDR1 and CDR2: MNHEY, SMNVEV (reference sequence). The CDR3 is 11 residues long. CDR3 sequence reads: CASSAGLEAFF. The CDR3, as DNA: TGTGCCAGCAGCGCCGGCCTTGAAGCTTTCTTT.

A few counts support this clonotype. CDR3 sequence reads: CSAISEVLAKETQYF. In DNA form, the CDR3 reads TGCAGTGCTATCTCAGAGGTCCTAGCCAAAGAGACCCAGTACTTC. The chain links TRBV20-1 to TRBJ2-5, with a weak D call TRBD2 (5 bases). This CDR3 is 15 amino acids long. Germline assignment: CDR1 DFQATT and CDR2 SNEGSKA (reference sequence). The V end was cut by 4 bases, the J end by 3 bases, with 18 bases between.

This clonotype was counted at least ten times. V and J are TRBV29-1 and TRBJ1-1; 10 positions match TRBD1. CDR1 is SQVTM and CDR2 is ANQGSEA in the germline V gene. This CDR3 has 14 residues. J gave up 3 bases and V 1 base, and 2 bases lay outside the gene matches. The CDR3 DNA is TGCAGCGTTGAAGGGACAGGGGGAGACACTGAAGCTTTCTTT. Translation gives CSVEGTGGDTEAFF.

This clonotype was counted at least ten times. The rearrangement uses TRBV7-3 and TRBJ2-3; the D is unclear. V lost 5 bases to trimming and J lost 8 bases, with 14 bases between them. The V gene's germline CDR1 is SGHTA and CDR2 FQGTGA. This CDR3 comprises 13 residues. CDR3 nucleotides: TGTGCCAGCAGCCGGGCCATCGCCACTACGCAGTATTTT. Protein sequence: CASSRAIATTQYF. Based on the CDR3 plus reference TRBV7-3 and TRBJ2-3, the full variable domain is GAGVSQTPSNKVTEKGKYVELRCDPISGHTALYWYRQSLGQGPEFLIYFQGTGAADDSGLPNDRFFAVRPEGSVSTLKIQRTERGDSAVYLCASSRAIATTQYFGPGTRLTVL.

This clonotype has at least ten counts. The CDR3 DNA reads TGTGCCACCAGTCTTACAGATACGCAGTATTTT. Protein product: CATSLTDTQYF. This chain uses TRBV24-1 with TRBJ2-3; D gene ambiguous. Trimming cost V 6 bases and J 3 bases, with 3 bases left between them. The CDR3 is made up of 11 amino acids. Germline CDR1 and CDR2: KGHDR and SFDVKD.

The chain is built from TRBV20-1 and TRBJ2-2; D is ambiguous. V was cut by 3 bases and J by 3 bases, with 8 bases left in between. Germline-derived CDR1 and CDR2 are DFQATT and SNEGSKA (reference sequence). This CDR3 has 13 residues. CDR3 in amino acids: CSASWQDTGELFF. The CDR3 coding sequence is TGCAGTGCTAGTTGGCAGGACACCGGGGAGCTGTTTTTT.

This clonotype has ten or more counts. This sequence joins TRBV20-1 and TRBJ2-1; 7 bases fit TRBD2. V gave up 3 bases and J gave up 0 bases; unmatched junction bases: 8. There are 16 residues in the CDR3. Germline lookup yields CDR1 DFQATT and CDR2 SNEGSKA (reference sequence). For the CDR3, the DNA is TGCAGTGCTAGCGGGGTACGGGGGGACTCCTACAATGAGCAGTTCTTC. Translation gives CSASGVRGDSYNEQFF.

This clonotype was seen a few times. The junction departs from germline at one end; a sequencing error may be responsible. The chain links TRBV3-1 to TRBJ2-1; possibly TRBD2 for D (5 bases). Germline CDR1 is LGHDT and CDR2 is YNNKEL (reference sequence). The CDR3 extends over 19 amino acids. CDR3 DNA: TGTACCAGCAGTTCCCATTCTCTCCAGACTAAGCCGGCATACAATGAGCAGTTCTTC. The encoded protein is CTSSSHSLQTKPAYNEQFF.

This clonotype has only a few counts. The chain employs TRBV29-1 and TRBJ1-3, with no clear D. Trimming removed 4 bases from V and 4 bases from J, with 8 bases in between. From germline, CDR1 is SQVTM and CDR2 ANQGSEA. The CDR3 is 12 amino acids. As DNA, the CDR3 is TGCAGCGTTGTTCGGCAGGGAAACACCATATATTTT. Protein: CSVVRQGNTIYF.

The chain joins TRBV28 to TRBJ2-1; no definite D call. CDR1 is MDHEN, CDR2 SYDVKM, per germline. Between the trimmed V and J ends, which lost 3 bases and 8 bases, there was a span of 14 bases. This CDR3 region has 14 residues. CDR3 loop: CASSFGRFGHEQFF. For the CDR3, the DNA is TGTGCCAGCAGTTTCGGCAGGTTTGGCCATGAGCAGTTCTTC.

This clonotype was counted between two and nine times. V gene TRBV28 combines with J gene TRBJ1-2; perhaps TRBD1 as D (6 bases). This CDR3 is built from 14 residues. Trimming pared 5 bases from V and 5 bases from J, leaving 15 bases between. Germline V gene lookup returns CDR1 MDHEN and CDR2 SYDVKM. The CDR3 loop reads CASSPTGRLYGYTF. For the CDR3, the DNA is TGTGCCAGCAGTCCTACAGGGCGTCTTTATGGCTACACCTTC.

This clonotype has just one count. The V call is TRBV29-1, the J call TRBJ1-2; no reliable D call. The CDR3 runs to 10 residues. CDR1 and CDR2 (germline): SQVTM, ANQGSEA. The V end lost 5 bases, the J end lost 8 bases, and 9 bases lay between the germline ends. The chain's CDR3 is CSVFGQGYTF. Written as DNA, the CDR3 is TGCAGCGTTTTCGGGCAGGGCTACACCTTC.

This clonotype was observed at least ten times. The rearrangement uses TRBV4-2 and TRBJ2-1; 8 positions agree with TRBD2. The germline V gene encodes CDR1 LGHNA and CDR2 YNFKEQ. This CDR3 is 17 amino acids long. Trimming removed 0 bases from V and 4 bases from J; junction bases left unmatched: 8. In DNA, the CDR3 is TGTGCCAGCAGCCAAGATCTGAGCGGGAGAGCGTACAATGAGCAGTTCTTC. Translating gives CASSQDLSGRAYNEQFF.

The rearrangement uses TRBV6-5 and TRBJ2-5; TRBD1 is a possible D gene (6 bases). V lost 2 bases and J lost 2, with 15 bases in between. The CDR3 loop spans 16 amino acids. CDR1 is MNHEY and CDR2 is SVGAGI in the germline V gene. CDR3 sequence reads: CASSYGTTEPQETQYF. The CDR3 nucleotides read TGTGCCAGCAGTTACGGGACAACGGAGCCTCAAGAGACCCAGTACTTC.

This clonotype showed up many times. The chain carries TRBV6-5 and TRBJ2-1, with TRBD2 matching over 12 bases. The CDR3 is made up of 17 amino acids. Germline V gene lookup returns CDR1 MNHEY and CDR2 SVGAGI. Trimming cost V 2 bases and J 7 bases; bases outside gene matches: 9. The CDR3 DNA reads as TGTGCCAGCAGTTACCCCTCGACTAGCGGGAGTACGAATGAGCAGTTCTTC. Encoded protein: CASSYPSTSGSTNEQFF.

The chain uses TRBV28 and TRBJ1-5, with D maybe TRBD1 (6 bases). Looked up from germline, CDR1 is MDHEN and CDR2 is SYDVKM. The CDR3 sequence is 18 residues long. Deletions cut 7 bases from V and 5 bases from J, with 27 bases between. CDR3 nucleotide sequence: TGTGCCAGCAATAGTTTGGGGGCCGGGCAGCGGATCCATCAGCCCCAGCATTTT. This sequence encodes CASNSLGAGQRIHQPQHF.

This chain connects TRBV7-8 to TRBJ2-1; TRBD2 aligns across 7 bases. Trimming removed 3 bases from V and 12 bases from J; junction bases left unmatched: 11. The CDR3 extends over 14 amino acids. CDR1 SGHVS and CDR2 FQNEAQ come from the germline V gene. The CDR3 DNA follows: TGTGCCAGCAGCTTTAGCGATAAGTGGGGGGGGCAGTTCTTC. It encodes CASSFSDKWGGQFF.

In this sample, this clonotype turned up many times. This CDR3 reads CSARARTQETQYF. CDR3 in DNA: TGCAGTGCTAGAGCTAGAACTCAAGAGACCCAGTACTTC. V and J are TRBV20-1 and TRBJ2-5; D not certain. From germline, CDR1 is DFQATT and CDR2 SNEGSKA (reference sequence). The CDR3 runs 13 residues. V lost 1 base and J lost 2, with 8 bases in between.